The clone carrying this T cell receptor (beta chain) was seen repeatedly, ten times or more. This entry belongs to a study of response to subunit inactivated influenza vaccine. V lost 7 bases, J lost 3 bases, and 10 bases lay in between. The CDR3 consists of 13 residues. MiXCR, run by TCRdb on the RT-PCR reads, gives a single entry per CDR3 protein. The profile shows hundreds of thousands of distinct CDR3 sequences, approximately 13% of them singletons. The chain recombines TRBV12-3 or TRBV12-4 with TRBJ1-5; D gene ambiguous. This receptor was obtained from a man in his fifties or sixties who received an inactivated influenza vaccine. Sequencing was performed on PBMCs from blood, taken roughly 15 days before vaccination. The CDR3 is CASKKADNQPQHF. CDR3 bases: TGTGCCAGCAAAAAAGCAGACAATCAGCCCCAGCATTTT.